Sequencing of this T cell receptor beta chain was carried out in a study of blood T cells in healthy people across ages. CDR1 and CDR2 (germline): SQVTM, ANQGSEA. The CDR3 consists of 13 residues. The V gene lost 4 bases and the J gene lost 1 base, with 9 bases spanning the gap. This clonotype came up a few times. A J-beta primer mix and a sample-barcoded 5' primer were used in a second PCR of roughly 6 to 12 cycles. TCRdb itself ran the 5' RACE reads through MiXCR, one entry per CDR3 protein. The table lists roughly 1.5 million distinct CDR3 sequences, 35% to 45% of them singletons. Sequenced sample: blood. The chain carries TRBV29-1 and TRBJ2-3, with a possible D match to TRBD2 (6 bases). The TCR was taken from a woman in her late teens or twenties in good health. CDR3 loop: CSVVRRGTDTQYF. CDR3 DNA: TGCAGCGTTGTTAGGAGGGGCACAGATACGCAGTATTTT.